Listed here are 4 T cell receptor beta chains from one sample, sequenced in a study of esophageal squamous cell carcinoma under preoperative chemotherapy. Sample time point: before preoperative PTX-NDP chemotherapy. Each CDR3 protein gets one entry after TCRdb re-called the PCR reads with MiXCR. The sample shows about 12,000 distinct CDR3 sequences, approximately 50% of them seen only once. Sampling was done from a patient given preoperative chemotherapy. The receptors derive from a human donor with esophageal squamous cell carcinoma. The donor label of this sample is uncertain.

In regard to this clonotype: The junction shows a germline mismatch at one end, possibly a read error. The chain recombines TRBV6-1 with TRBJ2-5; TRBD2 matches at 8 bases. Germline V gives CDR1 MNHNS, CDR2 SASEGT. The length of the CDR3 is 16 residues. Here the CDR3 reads CASSAGGAGWADTQYF. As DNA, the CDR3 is TGTGCCAGCAGTGCGGGAGGGGCGGGTTGGGCAGATACGCAGTATTTC.

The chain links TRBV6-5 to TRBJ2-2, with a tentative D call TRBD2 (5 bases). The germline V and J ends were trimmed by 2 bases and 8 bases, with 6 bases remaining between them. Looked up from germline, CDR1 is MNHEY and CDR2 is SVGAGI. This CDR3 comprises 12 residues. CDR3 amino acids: CASSYRGGELFF. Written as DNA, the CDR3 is TGTGCCAGCAGTTACCGGGGAGGGGAGCTGTTTTTT.

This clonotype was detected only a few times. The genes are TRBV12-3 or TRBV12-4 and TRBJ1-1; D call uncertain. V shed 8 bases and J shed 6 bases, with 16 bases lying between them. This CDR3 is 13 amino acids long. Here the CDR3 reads CASSLWGGPEAFF. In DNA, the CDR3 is TGTGCCAGCTCCCTCTGGGGAGGGCCTGAAGCTTTCTTT.

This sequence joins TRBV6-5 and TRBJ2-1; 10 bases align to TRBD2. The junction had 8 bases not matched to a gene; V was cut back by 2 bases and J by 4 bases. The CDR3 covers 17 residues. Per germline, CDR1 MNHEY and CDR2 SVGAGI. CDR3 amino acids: CASSYRGGLAVYNEQFF. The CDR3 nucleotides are TGTGCCAGCAGTTACAGGGGAGGACTAGCGGTGTACAATGAGCAGTTCTTC.